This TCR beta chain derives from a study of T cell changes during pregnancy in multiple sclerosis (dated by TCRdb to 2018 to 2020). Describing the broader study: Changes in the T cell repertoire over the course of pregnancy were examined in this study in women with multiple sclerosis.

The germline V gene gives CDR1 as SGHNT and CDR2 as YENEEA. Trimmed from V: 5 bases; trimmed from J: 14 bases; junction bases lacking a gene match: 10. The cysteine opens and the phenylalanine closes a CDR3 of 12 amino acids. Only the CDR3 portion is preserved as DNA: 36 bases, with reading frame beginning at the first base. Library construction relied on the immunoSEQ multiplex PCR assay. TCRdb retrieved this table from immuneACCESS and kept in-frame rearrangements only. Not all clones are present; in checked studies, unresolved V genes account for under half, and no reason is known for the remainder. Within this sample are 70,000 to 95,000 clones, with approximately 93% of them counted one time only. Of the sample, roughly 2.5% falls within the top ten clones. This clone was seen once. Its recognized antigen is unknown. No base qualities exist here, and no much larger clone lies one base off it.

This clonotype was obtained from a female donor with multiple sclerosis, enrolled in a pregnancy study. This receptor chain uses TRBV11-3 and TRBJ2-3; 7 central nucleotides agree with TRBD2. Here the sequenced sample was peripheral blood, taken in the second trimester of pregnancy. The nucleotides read TGTGCCAGCAGCATCACGGGGGGATATCCGTATTTT. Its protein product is CASSITGGYPYF.